This T cell receptor beta chain stems from a study of shared clonotypes between healthy human individuals. Study-wide points: There were few donors, and this limited the genetic and exposure-history diversity represented. Larger richness was generally estimated for naive than memory subsets.

V lost 0 bases to trimming and J lost 0 bases, with 7 bases between them. Germline V gene lookup returns CDR1 SGHRS and CDR2 YFSETQ. This CDR3 contains 15 residues. The assay ran at deep level. Generated by immunoSEQ multiplex PCR, the TCRdb table keeps only in-frame clones and is missing some. Counted here are roughly 2 million clones, 85% to 95% occurring once; the ten biggest clones make up roughly 0.13%. Comments on this clone: What it binds is not known.

Sequenced: naive CD4+ T cells sorted from blood. The subset is: CD45RA+ positively selected. The receptor was isolated from a man younger than 35 in good health. The genes are TRBV5-1 and TRBJ1-3; D ambiguous. CDR3 amino acids: CASSLAADSGNTIYF. The CDR3 nucleotides read TGCGCCAGCAGCTTGGCCGCAGACTCTGGAAACACCATATATTTT.